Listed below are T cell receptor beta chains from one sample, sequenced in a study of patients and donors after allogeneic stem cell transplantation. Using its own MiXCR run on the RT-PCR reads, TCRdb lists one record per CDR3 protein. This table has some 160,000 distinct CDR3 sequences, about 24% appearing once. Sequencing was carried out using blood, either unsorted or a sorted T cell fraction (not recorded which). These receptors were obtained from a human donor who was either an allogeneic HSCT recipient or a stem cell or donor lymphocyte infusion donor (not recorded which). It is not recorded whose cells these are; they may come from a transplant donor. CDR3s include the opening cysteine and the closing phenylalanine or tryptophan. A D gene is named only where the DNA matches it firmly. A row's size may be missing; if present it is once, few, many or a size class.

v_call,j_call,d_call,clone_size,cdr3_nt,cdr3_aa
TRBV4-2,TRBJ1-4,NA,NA,TGTGCCAGCAGCCAAGACTACAGTCCGGGGGGGAAACTGTTTTTT,CASSQDYSPGGKLFF
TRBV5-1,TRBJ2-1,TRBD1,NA,TGCGCCAGCAGCAGGGACAGGGTTGATGAGCAGTTCTTC,CASSRDRVDEQFF
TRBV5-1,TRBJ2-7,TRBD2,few,TGCGCCAGCAGCTTCGGACTAGCCTGGGAGCAGTACTTC,CASSFGLAWEQYF
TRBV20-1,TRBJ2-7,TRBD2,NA,TGCAGTGCTTCGGGACTAGCGATCTACGAGCAGTACTTC,CSASGLAIYEQYF
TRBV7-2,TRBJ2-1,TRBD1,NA,TGTGCCAGCAGCTTCTCGGACAGGGGGTTCAGGAATGAGCAGTTCTTC,CASSFSDRGFRNEQFF
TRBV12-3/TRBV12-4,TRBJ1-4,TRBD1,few,TGTGCCAGCAGTTTTCTACTGGGACAGACCTTCAATGAAAAACTGTTTTTT,CASSFLLGQTFNEKLFF
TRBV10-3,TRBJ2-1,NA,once,TGTGCCATCAGTGAGAATTTAGCTGATGAGCAGTTCTTC,CAISENLADEQFF
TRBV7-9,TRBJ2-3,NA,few,TGTGCCAGCAGCTCAATCACAGATACGCAGTATTTT,CASSSITDTQYF
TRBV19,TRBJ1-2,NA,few,TGTGCCAGTAGTACCTACCAGGGGAACTATGGCTACACCTTC,CASSTYQGNYGYTF
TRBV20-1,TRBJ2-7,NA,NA,TGCAGTGCTAGATTACAGGACACCTACGAGCAGTACTTC,CSARLQDTYEQYF
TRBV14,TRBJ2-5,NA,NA,TGTGCCAGCAGCCAAGGTATCACAGAGACCCAGTACTTC,CASSQGITETQYF
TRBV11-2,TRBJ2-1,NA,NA,TGTGCCAGCAGCGACAATGAGCAGTTCTTC,CASSDNEQFF
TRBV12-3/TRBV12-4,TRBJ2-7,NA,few,TGTGCCAGCAGTTTCTTTGGATACGAGCAGTACTTC,CASSFFGYEQYF
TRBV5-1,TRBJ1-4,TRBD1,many,TGCGCCAGCAGCGCAGGACAGGGGGGTGAAAAACTGTTTTTT,CASSAGQGGEKLFF
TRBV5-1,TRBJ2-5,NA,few,TGCGCCAGCAGCCTTCTAGCTCAAGAGACCCAGTACTTC,CASSLLAQETQYF
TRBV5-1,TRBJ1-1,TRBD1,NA,TGCGCCAGCAGCGACAGGGGTGGATTGACTGAAGCTTTCTTT,CASSDRGGLTEAFF
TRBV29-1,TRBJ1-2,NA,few,TGCAGCGTTGCACAGACTAATGGCTACACCTTC,CSVAQTNGYTF